A selection of T cell receptor beta chains follows, all from one sample in a study of shared clonotypes between healthy human individuals. The assay was immunoSEQ multiplex PCR, and TCRdb's table has in-frame clones only and misses some. The data hold roughly 2.2 million clones, with about 90% observed a single time. Material for sequencing was naive CD4+ T cells from PBMCs. The receptors shown here come from a man aged 18 to 30 in good health. Some clones in this sample may be carry-over from other donors' samples. Both conserved end residues are trimmed from each CDR3. Fields, in order: CDR3 protein, V gene, J gene.

CDR3 protein: ASSPPGRGNEKLF
V gene: TRBV7-2
J gene: TRBJ1-4

CDR3 protein: ASSRTTGRYEQY
V gene: TRBV6-5
J gene: TRBJ2-7

CDR3 protein: ASSLAGGLYEQY
V gene: TRBV28
J gene: TRBJ2-7

CDR3 protein: ASSLSRQGGGYT
V gene: TRBV7-2
J gene: TRBJ1-2

CDR3 protein: ASSMVLAGENEQF
V gene: TRBV19
J gene: TRBJ2-1

CDR3 protein: ASSVEGTGYT
V gene: TRBV9
J gene: TRBJ1-2

CDR3 protein: ASSLGADAEQF
V gene: TRBV5-4
J gene: TRBJ2-1

CDR3 protein: ASSLMNTEAF
V gene: TRBV5-6
J gene: TRBJ1-1

CDR3 protein: ASSLWPDTEAF
V gene: TRBV28
J gene: TRBJ1-1

CDR3 protein: AISLLAVSSYEQY
V gene: TRBV10-3
J gene: TRBJ2-7

CDR3 protein: ASNREGPNYGYT
V gene: TRBV9
J gene: TRBJ1-2

CDR3 protein: ASRVSGEQY
V gene: TRBV6-5
J gene: TRBJ2-7

CDR3 protein: ASSLTGAGYT
V gene: TRBV28
J gene: TRBJ1-2

CDR3 protein: ASSLGADSYNEQF
V gene: TRBV5-4
J gene: TRBJ2-1

CDR3 protein: ASSVWPQETQY
V gene: TRBV5-4
J gene: TRBJ2-5

CDR3 protein: ASSVDTALDTQY
V gene: TRBV9
J gene: TRBJ2-3

CDR3 protein: ASSVEGWDGYT
V gene: TRBV9
J gene: TRBJ1-2

CDR3 protein: ASQGAGYGYT
V gene: TRBV6-1
J gene: TRBJ1-2

CDR3 protein: ASSFGQFEAF
V gene: TRBV4-2
J gene: TRBJ1-1